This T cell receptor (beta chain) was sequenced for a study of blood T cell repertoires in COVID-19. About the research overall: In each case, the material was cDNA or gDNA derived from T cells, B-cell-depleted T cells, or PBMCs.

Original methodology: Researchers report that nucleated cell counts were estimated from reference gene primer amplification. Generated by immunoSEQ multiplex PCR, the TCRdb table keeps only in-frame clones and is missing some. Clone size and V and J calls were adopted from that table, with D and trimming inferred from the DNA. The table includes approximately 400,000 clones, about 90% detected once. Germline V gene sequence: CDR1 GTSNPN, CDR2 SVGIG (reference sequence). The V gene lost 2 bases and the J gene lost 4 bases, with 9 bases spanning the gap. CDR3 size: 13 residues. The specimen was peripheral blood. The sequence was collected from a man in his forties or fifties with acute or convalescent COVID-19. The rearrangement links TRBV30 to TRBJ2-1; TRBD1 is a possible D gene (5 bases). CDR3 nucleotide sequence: TGTGCCTGGAGTCAGGGCCCATACAATGAGCAGTTCTTC. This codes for CAWSQGPYNEQFF.